The 8 T cell receptor beta chains below were found in one sample sequenced in a study of shared clonotypes between healthy human individuals. Profiled with immunoSEQ multiplex PCR; TCRdb holds only in-frame clones, not every one. Here the sample spans 2.3 million or so clones, more than 80% being singletons. Sequencing was done on a sample of naive CD4+ T cells from PBMCs. The subset is: CD45RA+ positively selected. These receptors all stem from a young man in good health. Some clones in this sample may be carry-over from other donors' samples.

The chain combines TRBV5-6 with TRBJ2-4; either TRBD1 or TRBD2 may supply D (5 bases each). The germline V and J ends were trimmed by 0 bases and 8 bases, with 9 bases remaining between them. Germline loops: CDR1 SGHDT, CDR2 YYEEEE. The CDR3 has 13 residues. Here the CDR3 reads CASSLVGRDIQYF. The DNA for the CDR3 is TGTGCCAGCAGCTTGGTGGGACGTGACATTCAGTACTTC. Using reference TRBV5-6 and TRBJ2-4 for the parts outside the CDR3, the full variable domain is DAGVTQSPTHLIKTRGQQVTLRCSPKSGHDTVSWYQQALGQGPQFIFQYYEEEERQRGNFPDRFSGHQFPNYSSELNVNALLLGDSALYLCASSLVGRDIQYFGAGTRLSVL.

The chain uses TRBV28 and TRBJ2-3, with 13 bases that match TRBD2. Germline values: CDR1 MDHEN, CDR2 SYDVKM. The length of the CDR3 is 17 residues. The ends lost 4 bases at V and 3 bases at J; junction bases unmatched: 7. The CDR3 DNA sequence: TGTGCCAGCAGTTCCCTCACGACTAGCGGGAGGACAGATACGCAGTATTTT. Encoded protein: CASSSLTTSGRTDTQYF.

The rearrangement links TRBV30 to TRBJ1-1, with TRBD1 as a possible D gene (6 bases). The CDR3 is made up of 13 amino acids. Trimming shortened V by 5 bases and J by 4 bases, and 14 bases separated the two germline ends. Per the germline V gene, CDR1 is GTSNPN and CDR2 is SVGIG (reference sequence). CDR3 residues: CAWYQKGGTEAFF. The CDR3, as DNA: TGTGCCTGGTATCAAAAAGGGGGCACTGAAGCTTTCTTT.

The rearrangement uses TRBV28 and TRBJ1-3; D possibly corresponds to TRBD1 (5 bases). The CDR3 runs 14 residues. From germline, CDR1 is MDHEN and CDR2 SYDVKM. Trimming shortened V by 3 bases and J by 4 bases, and 10 bases separated the two germline ends. Here the CDR3 DNA reads TGTGCCAGCAGTTTGGGACCCGAAGGAAACACCATATATTTT. Encoded protein: CASSLGPEGNTIYF.

The chain couples TRBV5-1 to TRBJ2-7, with TRBD1 matching over 9 bases. Germline CDR1 and CDR2: SGHRS and YFSETQ. V lost 6 bases to trimming and J lost 3 bases; unmatched junction nucleotides: 10. The CDR3 spans 15 residues. DNA for the CDR3: TGCGCCAGCACCCTGGGGACAGGGCACTACTACGAGCAGTACTTC. Its translation: CASTLGTGHYYEQYF.

This chain links TRBV7-2 with TRBJ2-2; 8 positions agree with TRBD1. The germline V gene has CDR1 SGHTA and CDR2 FQGNSA. CDR3 length equals 16 residues. Germline trimming cut 4 bases from V and 4 bases from J; bases unmatched to any gene: 8. In DNA form, the CDR3 reads TGTGCCAGCAGCTCTGCAGGGGGCCGCGGCACCGGGGAGCTGTTTTTT. Protein: CASSSAGGRGTGELFF.

The chain links TRBV20-1 to TRBJ2-7, with no clear D. V dropped 2 bases and J dropped 5 bases, with 7 bases sitting between them. The CDR3 is 11 residues long. Germline V gene data show CDR1 as DFQATT and CDR2 as SNEGSKA (reference sequence). The CDR3 bases are TGCAGTGCTAGATTATTGGACGAGCAGTACTTC. This sequence encodes CSARLLDEQYF.

The chain employs TRBV19 and TRBJ1-4; no definite D call. Germline lookup yields CDR1 LNHDA and CDR2 SQIVND (reference sequence). Trimming cost V 5 bases and J 7 bases, with 20 bases left between them. This CDR3 spans 16 amino acids. The CDR3 loop reads CASSPMVGSRPEKLFF. As DNA, the CDR3 is TGTGCCAGTAGTCCGATGGTCGGTTCGAGGCCTGAAAAACTGTTTTTT.